Sequencing of this TCR beta chain was carried out in a study of regulatory T cells in long-lasting Graves disease (dated by TCRdb to the early 2020s). A note on the overall study: In the newly diagnosed Graves' disease group, patients had been taking antithyroid drugs for less than 3 months. The study took place in China and was registered as a clinical trial. Persistent Graves' disease patients were compared with newly diagnosed Graves' disease patients by peripheral blood TCR sequencing and RNA sequencing. A total of 33 samples were covered by TCR sequencing, comprising approximately 13 persistent and 20 or so newly diagnosed Graves' disease patients. The full study reports these points: Only the TCR beta chain was sequenced and analyzed. TRBV28, TRBJ1-2 and TRBJ2-5 were preferentially used in persistent disease, while TRBV20-1 and TRBJ2-1 were favored in newly diagnosed disease. Patients with persistent disease shared more public clonotypes (around 2,700) than newly diagnosed patients did (more than 900). Compared with newly diagnosed patients, patients with persistent Graves' disease had lower TCR Shannon entropy and fewer highly expanded clones, which suggests clonal expansion. The study examined only peripheral blood because the primary lesion, thyroid tissue, could not be accessed. The authors acknowledged the small sample size as a limitation that may reduce accuracy.

The library was produced with multiplex PCR. Instrument on record: Illumina HiSeq 4000. TCR beta libraries were built with iRepertoire HTBI primers and Arm-PCR amplification of CDR3 regions. Before sequencing, the PCR products went through gel purification. The paper's processing steps were these. A total of fewer than 80 TRBV and 14 TRBJ segments were identified across samples and were used for gene usage analysis of CDR3 amino acid clonotypes. COPE and FqMerger were used to merge the filtered high-quality paired reads into contigs. BLAST was used to align contigs to the IMGT TRBV, TRBD and TRBJ reference genes, and CDR3 was defined following IMGT. Clonotypes above 0.1% frequency were classified as highly expanded clones. Shannon entropy was used to measure repertoire diversity, and the Gini coefficient was used to measure V-J evenness. Public clonotypes were defined as clonotypes shared by more than one individual. TCRdb cleaned the public reads at Q25 with fastp, built clones with MiXCR and kept in-frame beta chains. Identical CDR3 protein sequences are pooled into one entry, listed with their most common genes and DNA. Clone size and V and J calls follow TCRdb, not the original study. This sample lists over 500,000 distinct CDR3 sequences; 16% were detected once. Jointly, the top ten make up around 18% of the sample.

Sample time point, as interpreted from the label and publication: newly diagnosed GD, antithyroid drugs for less than 3 months. For both TCR sequencing and RNA sequencing, RNA was extracted from PBMCs using TRIzol. The diagnosis of Graves' disease was made according to American Thyroid Association guidelines. Patients for the study were recruited at an endocrinology department in Xi'an, China. Each patient gave 7 to 9.5 milliliters of peripheral blood, collected in an EDTA anticoagulant tube. PBMCs were isolated by Ficoll Paque Plus density gradient separation without further T cell sorting. An Agilent 2100 Bioanalyzer and agarose gel were used to assess RNA quality, and a NanoDrop 2000 was used to measure RNA concentration. Turning to this clonotype: The antigen it recognizes is unknown. The sample holds no much larger clone one base away, and base qualities are not on file.

V is trimmed back by 5 bases and J by 0 bases, and the junction contains 4 bases that no gene match accounts for. From cysteine to phenylalanine, the CDR3 is 16 amino acids long. The CDR3 DNA has 48 bases and is translated from base 1. For CDR1 and CDR2, the germline V gene lists MNHNS and SASEGT. The same sample was also studied in work on T cells in Graves' hyperthyroidism and ophthalmopathy. The second study reports: Stable Graves' hyperthyroidism was defined as no progression to ophthalmopathy during 18 months of follow-up. Hyperthyroidism patients were aged 18 to 65 years and newly diagnosed, with disease duration of less than 2 months. The study excluded patients with uncontrolled infections, other autoimmune diseases, pregnancy or lactation. Clinical symptoms, serum thyroxine and TRAb, thyroid ultrasound, and orbital computed tomography formed the basis for the diagnoses. A first-round RT-PCR of the TCR CDR3 used the HTBI primer set with the Qiagen OneStep RT-PCR kit. Most expanded thyroid clonotypes (frequency above 0.001) were also found in blood, which suggests that blood repertoires may mirror thyroid immune responses. A 13 V-J signature model separated ophthalmopathy from stable hyperthyroidism, with around 88% sensitivity and 81.08% specificity in cross-validation and 80%/75% in testing. During validation, the model predicted progression to ophthalmopathy a median of approximately six months ahead of onset, with 60% to 71% sensitivity and roughly 75% specificity. To identify TCR V-J signatures that set the groups apart, the researchers used a discovery cohort of more than 95 patients, made up of 40 to 45 with Graves' ophthalmopathy and about 55 with stable Graves' hyperthyroidism. Whether ophthalmopathy could be predicted prospectively was tested in an independent validation cohort made up of 18 to 20 hyperthyroidism patients plus 17 patients who later progressed to ophthalmopathy. The roughly 91 discovery patients were randomly divided into training and test sets at a 7:3 ratio. Thyroid tissue and blood T-cell repertoires from several Graves' hyperthyroidism patients were also compared in the study. Following sampling, methimazole starting at 30 mg daily was given to hyperthyroidism patients, and high-dose intravenous methylprednisolone was given to ophthalmopathy patients. Libraries were constructed in a second round of multiplex PCR, after which size selection and purification were carried out. Libraries were sequenced paired-end with 100 bp reads on an Illumina HiSeq2000. Raw data were processed with SOAPnuke, discarding reads with adapters, uncalled bases, mean Phred below 15, or no exact constant-primer or identifier match. COPE v1.2.5 was used to merge the high-quality paired reads, and each unique nucleotide sequence was defined as a clonotype. MiTCR v1.1 was used to align the clonotypes against IMGT TRBV, TRBD and TRBJ reference segments. The analysis was restricted to V-J combinations with a frequency above 0.0001, which together covered about 99% of the repertoires. The TCS score was defined as the ratio of F50 (clonal expansion) to E x V (chaos), calculated using BLOSUM62-based TCRdist between CDR3 peptides within each V-J. Welch's t-statistics and random forest reduced roughly 500 V-J features to 10 to 15, which were used in a naive Bayes classifier (R e1071). No statistical method was used to set the sample size in advance, and investigators knew the group allocation. The paper reports TCR Vbeta CDR3 sequencing of roughly 140 peripheral blood samples: over 40 ophthalmopathy, about 75 hyperthyroidism and 17 progressor patients.

The receptor comes from a woman between 25 and 40 years old with Graves disease. Donor details come from another sample of the same person, matched by shared clones. The rearrangement combines TRBV6-1 with TRBJ1-5; 10 bases in between match TRBD1. The sequencing used peripheral blood mononuclear cells (PBMCs), collected at new diagnosis, from a patient treated with antithyroid drugs. This receptor has the CDR3 CASSHRDRGSNQPQHF. The bases are TGTGCCAGCAGTCATCGGGACAGGGGTAGCAATCAGCCCCAGCATTTT.